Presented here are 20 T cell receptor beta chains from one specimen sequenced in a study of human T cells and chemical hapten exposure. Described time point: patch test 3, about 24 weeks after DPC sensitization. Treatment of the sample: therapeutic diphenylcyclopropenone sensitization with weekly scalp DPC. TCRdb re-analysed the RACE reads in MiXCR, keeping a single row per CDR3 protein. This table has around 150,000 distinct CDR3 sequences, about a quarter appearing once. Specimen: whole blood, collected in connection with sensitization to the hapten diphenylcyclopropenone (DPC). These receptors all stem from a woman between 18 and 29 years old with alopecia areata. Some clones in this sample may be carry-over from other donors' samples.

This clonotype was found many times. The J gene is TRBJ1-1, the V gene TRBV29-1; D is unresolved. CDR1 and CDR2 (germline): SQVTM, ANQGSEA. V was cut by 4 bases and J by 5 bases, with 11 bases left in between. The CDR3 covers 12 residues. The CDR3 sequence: CSVVPSRTEAFF. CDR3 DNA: TGCAGCGTTGTACCGAGTCGGACTGAAGCTTTCTTT.

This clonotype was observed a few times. The CDR3 loop is CASYGNREQYF. CDR3 DNA sequence: TGTGCCAGCTATGGGAATCGGGAGCAGTACTTC. This chain connects TRBV25-1 to TRBJ2-7; D gene unclear. With 8 bases removed from V and 7 bases from J, the gap between germline ends came to 12 bases. Per the germline V gene, CDR1 is MGHDK and CDR2 is SYGVNS. The CDR3 is made up of 11 amino acids.

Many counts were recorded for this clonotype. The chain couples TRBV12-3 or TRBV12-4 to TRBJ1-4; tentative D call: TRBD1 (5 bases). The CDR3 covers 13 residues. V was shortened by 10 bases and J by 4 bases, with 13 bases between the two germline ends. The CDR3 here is CATRLGGNEKLFF. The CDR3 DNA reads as TGTGCCACCCGCCTCGGGGGTAATGAAAAACTGTTTTTT.

CDR3 coding DNA: TGTGCCACCAGTGATTTCCGGGACCGGCCCTACGAGCAGTACTTC. It translates to CATSDFRDRPYEQYF. This sequence joins TRBV24-1 and TRBJ2-7, with D perhaps assigned TRBD1 or TRBD2 (5 bases each). The V end was cut by 1 base, the J end by 2 bases, with 11 bases between. The CDR3 spans 15 residues. From germline, CDR1 is KGHDR and CDR2 SFDVKD.

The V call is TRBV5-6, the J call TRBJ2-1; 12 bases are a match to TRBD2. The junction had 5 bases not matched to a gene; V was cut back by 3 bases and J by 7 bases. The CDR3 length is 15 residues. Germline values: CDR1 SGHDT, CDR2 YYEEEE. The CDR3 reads CASSSLAGGRNEQFF. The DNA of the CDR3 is TGTGCCAGCAGCTCCCTAGCGGGGGGGCGTAATGAGCAGTTCTTC.

The CDR3 DNA is TGTGCCAGCAGCCAACTCCGCACCGGGGAGCTGTTTTTT. Its protein is CASSQLRTGELFF. The chain recombines TRBV3-1 with TRBJ2-2; D call uncertain. V was shortened by 2 bases and J by 4 bases, with 5 bases between the two germline ends. The CDR3 has 13 residues. Per germline, CDR1 LGHDT and CDR2 YNNKEL (reference sequence).

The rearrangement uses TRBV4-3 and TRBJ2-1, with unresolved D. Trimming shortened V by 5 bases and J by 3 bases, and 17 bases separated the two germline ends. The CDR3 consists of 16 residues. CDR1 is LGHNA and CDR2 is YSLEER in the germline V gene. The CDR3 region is CASSEVPSDLYNEQFF. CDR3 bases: TGCGCCAGCAGCGAAGTCCCCAGCGACCTCTACAATGAGCAGTTCTTC.

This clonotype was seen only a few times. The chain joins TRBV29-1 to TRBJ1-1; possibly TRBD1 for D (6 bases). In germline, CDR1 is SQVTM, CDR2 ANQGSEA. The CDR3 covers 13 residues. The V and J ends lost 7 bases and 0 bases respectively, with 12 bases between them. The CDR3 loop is CSARGPMNTEAFF. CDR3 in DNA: TGCAGCGCCAGGGGACCAATGAACACTGAAGCTTTCTTT. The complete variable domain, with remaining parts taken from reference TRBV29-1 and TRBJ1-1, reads SAVISQKPSRDICQRGTSLTIQCQVDSQVTMMFWYRQQPGQSLTLIATANQGSEATYESGFVIDKFPISRPNLTFSTLTVSNMSPEDSSIYLCSARGPMNTEAFFGQGTRLTVV.

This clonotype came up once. The CDR3 bases are TGTGCCAGCAGCTTGGTCCGGGAAGGCTTGAATGCTTTCTTT. Protein sequence: CASSLVREGLNAFF. The genes are TRBV5-5 and TRBJ1-1; D is unresolved. This CDR3 is 14 amino acids long. Trimming removed 0 bases from V and 11 bases from J, with 17 bases in between. The germline gives CDR1 SGHKS, CDR2 YYEKEE (reference sequence).

The CDR3 protein is CSVADSREAFF. The CDR3 nucleotides read TGCAGCGTCGCGGACAGCCGTGAAGCTTTCTTT. The chain couples TRBV29-1 to TRBJ1-1, with D tentatively TRBD1 (6 bases). There are 11 residues in the CDR3. Germline CDR1 reads SQVTM; CDR2 reads ANQGSEA. Trimming stripped 6 bases from V and 7 bases from J, with 12 bases between. Full variable domain (remainder filled in from reference TRBV29-1 and TRBJ1-1): SAVISQKPSRDICQRGTSLTIQCQVDSQVTMMFWYRQQPGQSLTLIATANQGSEATYESGFVIDKFPISRPNLTFSTLTVSNMSPEDSSIYLCSVADSREAFFGQGTRLTVV.

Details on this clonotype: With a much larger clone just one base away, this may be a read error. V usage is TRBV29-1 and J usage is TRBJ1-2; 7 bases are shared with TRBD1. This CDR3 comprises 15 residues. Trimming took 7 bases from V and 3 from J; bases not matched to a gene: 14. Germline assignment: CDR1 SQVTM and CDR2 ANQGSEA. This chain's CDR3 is CSATDPGQRDYGYTF. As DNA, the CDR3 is TGCAGCGCCACAGACCCGGGACAGCGAGACTATGGCTACACCTTC.

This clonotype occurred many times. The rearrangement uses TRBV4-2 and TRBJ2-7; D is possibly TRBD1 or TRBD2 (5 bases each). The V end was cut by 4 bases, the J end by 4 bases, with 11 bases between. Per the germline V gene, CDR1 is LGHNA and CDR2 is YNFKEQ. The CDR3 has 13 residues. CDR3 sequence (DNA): TGTGCCAGCAGCCTGGGACCGACTTACGAGCAGTACTTC. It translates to CASSLGPTYEQYF.

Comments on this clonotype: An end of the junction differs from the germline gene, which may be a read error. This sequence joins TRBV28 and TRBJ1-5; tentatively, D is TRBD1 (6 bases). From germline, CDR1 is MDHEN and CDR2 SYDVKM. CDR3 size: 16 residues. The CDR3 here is CVSTRGGGSSNQPQHF. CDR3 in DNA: TGTGTCAGCACCCGCGGGGGCGGCTCAAGCAATCAGCCCCAGCATTTT.

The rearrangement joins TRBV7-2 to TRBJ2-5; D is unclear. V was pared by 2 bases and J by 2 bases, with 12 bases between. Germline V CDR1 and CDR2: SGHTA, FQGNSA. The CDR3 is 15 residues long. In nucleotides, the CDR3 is TGTGCCAGCAGCTTATTCCGGCCAAATCAAGAGACCCAGTACTTC. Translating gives CASSLFRPNQETQYF.

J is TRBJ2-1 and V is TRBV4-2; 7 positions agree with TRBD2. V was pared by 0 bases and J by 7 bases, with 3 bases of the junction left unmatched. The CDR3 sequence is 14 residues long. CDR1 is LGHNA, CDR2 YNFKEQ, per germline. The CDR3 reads CASSQEGEGNEQFF. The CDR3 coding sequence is TGTGCCAGCAGCCAAGAGGGGGAGGGGAATGAGCAGTTCTTC.

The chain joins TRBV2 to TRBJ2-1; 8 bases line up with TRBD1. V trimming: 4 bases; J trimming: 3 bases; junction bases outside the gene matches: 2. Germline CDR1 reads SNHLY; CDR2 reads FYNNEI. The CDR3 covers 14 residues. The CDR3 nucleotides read TGTGCCAGCAGTGGGACAGGGAACTACAATGAGCAGTTCTTC. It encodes CASSGTGNYNEQFF.

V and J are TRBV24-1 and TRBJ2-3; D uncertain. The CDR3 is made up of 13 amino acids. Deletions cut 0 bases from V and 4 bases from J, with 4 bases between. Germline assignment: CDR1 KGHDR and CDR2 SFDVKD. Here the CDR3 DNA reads TGTGCCACCAGTGATTTGCTCGCAGATACGCAGTATTTT. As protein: CATSDLLADTQYF.

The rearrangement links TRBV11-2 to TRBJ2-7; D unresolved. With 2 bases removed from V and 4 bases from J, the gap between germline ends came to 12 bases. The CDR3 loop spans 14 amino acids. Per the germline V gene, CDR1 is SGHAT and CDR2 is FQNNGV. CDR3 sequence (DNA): TGTGCCAGCAGCTTACCTGGAAACTTTTACGAGCAGTACTTC. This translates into CASSLPGNFYEQYF.

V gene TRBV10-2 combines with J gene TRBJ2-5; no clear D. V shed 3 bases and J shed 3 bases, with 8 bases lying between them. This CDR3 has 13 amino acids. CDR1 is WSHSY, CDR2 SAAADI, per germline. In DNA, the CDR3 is TGCGCCAGCAGTGATGGGCGGAAAGAGACCCAGTACTTC. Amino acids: CASSDGRKETQYF.

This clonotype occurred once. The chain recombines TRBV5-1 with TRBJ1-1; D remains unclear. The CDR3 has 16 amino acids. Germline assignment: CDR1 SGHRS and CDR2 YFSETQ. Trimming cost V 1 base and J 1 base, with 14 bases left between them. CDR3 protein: CASSLSFGIQNTEAFF. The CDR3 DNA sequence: TGCGCCAGCAGCTTGTCGTTCGGAATCCAGAACACTGAAGCTTTCTTT.